Presented here are 20 T cell receptor beta chains from one specimen sequenced in a study of blood T cell repertoires in COVID-19 (dated by TCRdb to the early 2020s). Library preparation used the immunoSEQ multiplex PCR assay. Sourced from immuneACCESS, this table was stored by TCRdb with only in-frame sequences that have V and J called. A share of the clones is absent; for the studies checked, an unresolved V gene accounts for under half, and the remainder has no known explanation. In this sample the table shows roughly 220,000 clones, around 83% of which occur a single time. The ten largest clones capture 2.5% to 3.5% of the sample. Sequenced input: peripheral blood. The receptors shown here come from a man aged 50 to 59 who had recovered from COVID-19.

Only a few counts were recorded for this clone. The rearrangement joins TRBV20-1 to TRBJ2-3; 10 nucleotides line up with TRBD2. Germline V lookup: CDR1 DFQATT, CDR2 SNEGSKA (reference sequence). The CDR3 totals 16 residues. V dropped 3 bases and J dropped 1; count of bases not matched to a gene: 7. CDR3 protein: CSASRSSGRGTDTQYF. As DNA, the CDR3 is TGCAGTGCTAGTCGATCCAGCGGGAGGGGCACAGATACGCAGTATTTT.

V usage is TRBV5-1 and J usage is TRBJ1-1, with a possible D match to TRBD1 (6 bases). This CDR3 has 16 residues. The germline CDR1 and CDR2 sequences are SGHRS and YFSETQ. Deletions cut 3 bases from V and 0 bases from J, with 15 bases between. The CDR3 loop is CASSSPGGALNTEAFF. In nucleotides, the CDR3 is TGCGCCAGCAGCTCCCCGGGGGGGGCGCTGAACACTGAAGCTTTCTTT.

This chain links TRBV20-1 with TRBJ1-4; D is unclear. The germline V and J ends were trimmed by 8 bases and 8 bases, with 9 bases remaining between them. Germline V gives CDR1 DFQATT, CDR2 SNEGSKA (reference sequence). CDR3 length: 10 amino acids. The CDR3, as DNA: TGCAGTCCGCTTGCGGAAAAACTGTTTTTT. Its translation: CSPLAEKLFF.

In its sample, this clone was seen once. The rearrangement joins TRBV5-6 to TRBJ2-7; the match to TRBD1 covers 7 bases. The trim removed 4 bases at V and 7 bases at J, leaving 14 bases unmatched. In germline, CDR1 is SGHDT, CDR2 YYEEEE. The CDR3 is made up of 15 amino acids. This CDR3 is CASSHGDSPLREQYF. The CDR3, as DNA: TGTGCCAGCAGCCATGGGGACAGTCCCTTGAGAGAGCAGTACTTC.

The CDR3, as DNA: TGTGCCAGCAGTTACGGGACAGGGCGTAATTCACCCCTCCACTTT. Amino acid sequence: CASSYGTGRNSPLHF. The V gene is TRBV6-5, the J gene TRBJ1-6; 9 bases agree with TRBD1. The V segment lost 2 bases and the J segment 6 bases; nucleotides outside the gene matches: 2. The CDR3 spans 15 residues. Germline CDR1 and CDR2: MNHEY and SVGAGI.

The chain recombines TRBV6-6 with TRBJ2-6, with TRBD2 identical over 7 bases. The CDR3 runs to 15 residues. Germline V gene lookup returns CDR1 MNHNY and CDR2 SVGAGI (reference sequence). V was pared by 1 base and J by 3 bases, with 0 bases of the junction left unmatched. CDR3 residues: CASSYWGGGANVLTF. CDR3 nucleotide sequence: TGTGCCAGCAGTTACTGGGGGGGTGGGGCCAACGTCCTGACTTTC.

This clone was seen more than once but under ten times. The rearrangement joins TRBV5-3 to TRBJ1-6; 11 positions agree with TRBD1. TRBV5-3 qualifies as an ORF whose function is uncertain. V dropped 4 bases and J dropped 14; count of bases not matched to a gene: 11. The CDR3 is 15 residues long. CDR3 coding DNA: TGTGCCAGAAGCGACCGGGACAGGGGGTTTGGGTCCCTCCACTTT. As protein: CARSDRDRGFGSLHF.

V and J are TRBV2 and TRBJ1-2; D is possibly TRBD1 (5 bases). The V gene's germline CDR1 is SNHLY and CDR2 FYNNEI. The CDR3 length is 14 residues. V was clipped by 6 bases and J by 11 bases, with 22 bases between them. CDR3 amino acids: CASRPRWGEVGYTF. CDR3 DNA: TGTGCCAGCAGACCCCGATGGGGGGAAGTTGGTTACACCTTC.

The rearrangement joins TRBV15 to TRBJ2-1; the match to TRBD2 covers 11 bases. The trim removed 0 bases at V and 8 bases at J, leaving 6 bases unmatched. The CDR3 is 16 residues long. Per the germline V gene, CDR1 is LNHNV and CDR2 is YYDKDF (reference sequence). The CDR3 region has the DNA TGTGCCACCAGCAGAGATCCGGGACTAGCGGACCATGAGCAGTTCTTC. This gives the protein CATSRDPGLADHEQFF.

The J gene is TRBJ2-1, the V gene TRBV5-1; the match to TRBD1 covers 7 bases. Germline assignment: CDR1 SGHRS and CDR2 YFSETQ. V trimming: 0 bases; J trimming: 4 bases; junction bases outside the gene matches: 4. This CDR3 is built from 15 residues. Here the CDR3 DNA reads TGCGCCAGCAGCTTGGCTGGGACAGCTTACAATGAGCAGTTCTTC. Amino acid sequence: CASSLAGTAYNEQFF.

This clone was seen a handful of times. The chain recombines TRBV7-2 with TRBJ2-2, with 8 bases matching TRBD1. The CDR3 is made up of 16 amino acids. Germline V lookup: CDR1 SGHTA, CDR2 FQGNSA. With V trimmed by 1 base and J by 1 base, 2 bases remained unmatched. CDR3 nucleotides: TGTGCCAGCAGCTTAGGGGGGACAGGGAACACCGGGGAGCTGTTTTTT. Protein product: CASSLGGTGNTGELFF.

The V call is TRBV19, the J call TRBJ2-1, with TRBD2 identical over 8 bases. Trimming at V came to 7 bases and at J to 9 bases, leaving 14 bases not matched to a gene. Germline V gene lookup returns CDR1 LNHDA and CDR2 SQIVND (reference sequence). The CDR3 covers 15 residues. This CDR3 is CASMGLEAGDGEQFF. The CDR3 nucleotides are TGTGCCAGTATGGGTTTGGAAGCGGGAGACGGTGAGCAGTTCTTC. The full variable domain, completed using reference TRBV19 and TRBJ2-1, is DGGITQSPKYLFRKEGQNVTLSCEQNLNHDAMYWYRQDPGQGLRLIYYSQIVNDFQKGDIAEGYSVSREKKESFPLTVTSAQKNPTAFYLCASMGLEAGDGEQFFGPGTRLTVL.

This clone has only a few counts. V and J are TRBV21-1 and TRBJ1-2; the table assigns TRBD1, which was not confirmed against the DNA. TRBV21-1 is annotated as a pseudogene. The length of the CDR3 is 15 residues. The CDR3 sequence is CASSKSRDRYYGYTF. In DNA form, the CDR3 reads TGTGCCAGCAGCAAATCCCGGGACAGGTACTATGGCTACACCTTC.

This chain links TRBV24-1 with TRBJ2-7, with D maybe TRBD1 (6 bases). The CDR3 is 13 residues long. V was cut by 7 bases and J by 0 bases, with 9 bases left in between. The germline V gene encodes CDR1 KGHDR and CDR2 SFDVKD. CDR3 nucleotide sequence: TGTGCCACCAGGGGGACAAGCTCCTACGAGCAGTACTTC. Amino acid sequence: CATRGTSSYEQYF.

The chain joins TRBV5-1 to TRBJ2-3; the match to TRBD2 covers 10 bases. Germline V CDR1 and CDR2: SGHRS, YFSETQ. The CDR3 covers 16 residues. V trimming: 5 bases; J trimming: 5 bases; junction bases outside the gene matches: 11. CDR3 in amino acids: CASRPPSGSHGDTQYF. CDR3 nucleotide sequence: TGCGCCAGCAGGCCCCCTAGCGGGAGTCATGGAGATACGCAGTATTTT.

In its sample, this clone was seen a few times. The rearrangement joins TRBV19 to TRBJ2-1; unclear D gene. The germline gives CDR1 LNHDA, CDR2 SQIVND (reference sequence). Trimming left V 6 bases short and J 0 bases short, with 6 bases between. CDR3 size: 13 residues. This CDR3 reads CASRLSSYNEQFF. In nucleotides, the CDR3 is TGTGCCAGTAGGCTAAGCTCCTACAATGAGCAGTTCTTC.

This chain joins TRBV19 and TRBJ2-5, with 13 bases lining up with TRBD2. Germline V lookup: CDR1 LNHDA, CDR2 SQIVND (reference sequence). V trimming: 9 bases; J trimming: 7 bases; junction bases outside the gene matches: 5. This CDR3 has 13 residues. Here the CDR3 reads CASRLAGGGTQYF. The CDR3, as DNA: TGTGCCAGCCGACTAGCGGGGGGCGGGACCCAGTACTTC.

V usage is TRBV5-4 and J usage is TRBJ1-1, with D perhaps TRBD1 (6 bases). Trimming removed 3 bases at V and 10 bases at J, with 19 bases between. The CDR3 runs 14 residues. Germline CDR1 and CDR2: SGHNT and YYREEE (reference sequence). CDR3 DNA: TGTGCCAGCAGCTATAATGTGGGGGCCGCTGCAGCTTTCTTT. Amino acid sequence: CASSYNVGAAAAFF.

The chain joins TRBV6-5 to TRBJ2-3; the match to TRBD2 covers 9 bases. After removal of 5 bases from V and 5 bases from J, the junction contained 5 bases not matched to a gene. This CDR3 contains 14 residues. Germline V gene lookup returns CDR1 MNHEY and CDR2 SVGAGI. DNA of the CDR3: TGTGCCAGCAGTCCCGGACTAGCGAGAGATACGCAGTATTTT. Amino acids: CASSPGLARDTQYF.

CDR3 sequence reads: CASSLGTSGTYEQYF. CDR3 bases: TGCGCCAGCAGCTTAGGGACTAGCGGAACCTACGAGCAGTACTTC. The V and J genes are TRBV5-1 and TRBJ2-7; TRBD2 agrees at 11 bases. The length of the CDR3 is 15 residues. J lost 2 bases, V lost 2 bases, and 3 bases had no gene match. Germline lookup yields CDR1 SGHRS and CDR2 YFSETQ.